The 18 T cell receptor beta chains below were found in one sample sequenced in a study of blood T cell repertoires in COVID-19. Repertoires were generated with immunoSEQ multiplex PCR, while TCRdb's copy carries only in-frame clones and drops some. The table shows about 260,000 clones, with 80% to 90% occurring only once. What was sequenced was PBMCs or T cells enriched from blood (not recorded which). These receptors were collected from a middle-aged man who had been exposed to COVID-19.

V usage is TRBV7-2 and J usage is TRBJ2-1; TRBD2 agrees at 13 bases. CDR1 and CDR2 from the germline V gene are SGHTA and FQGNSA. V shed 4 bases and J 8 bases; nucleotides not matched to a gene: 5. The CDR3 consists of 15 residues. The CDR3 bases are TGTGCCAGCAGCTCACTAGCGGGGGGGGCGCATGAGCAGTTCTTC. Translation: CASSSLAGGAHEQFF.

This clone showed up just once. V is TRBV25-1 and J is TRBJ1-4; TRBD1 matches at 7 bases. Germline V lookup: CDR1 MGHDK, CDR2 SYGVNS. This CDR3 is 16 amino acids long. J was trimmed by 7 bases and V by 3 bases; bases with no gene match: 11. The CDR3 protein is CASSEANRGQGEKLFF. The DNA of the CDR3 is TGTGCCAGCAGTGAGGCTAACAGGGGTCAGGGTGAAAAACTGTTTTTT.

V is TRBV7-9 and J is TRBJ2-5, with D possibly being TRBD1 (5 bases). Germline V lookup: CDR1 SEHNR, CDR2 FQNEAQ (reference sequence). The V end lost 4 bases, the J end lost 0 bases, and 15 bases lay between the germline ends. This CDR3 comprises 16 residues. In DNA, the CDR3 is TGTGCCAGCAGCTGGACACCCTTAACCCACCAAGAGACCCAGTACTTC. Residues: CASSWTPLTHQETQYF.

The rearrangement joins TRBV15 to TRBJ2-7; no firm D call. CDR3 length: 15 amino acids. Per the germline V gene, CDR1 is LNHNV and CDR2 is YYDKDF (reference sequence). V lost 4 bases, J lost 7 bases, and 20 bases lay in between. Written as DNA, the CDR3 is TGTGCCACCAGCAAAGTGGTCAGTGCGGCGAAAGAGCAGTACTTC. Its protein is CATSKVVSAAKEQYF.

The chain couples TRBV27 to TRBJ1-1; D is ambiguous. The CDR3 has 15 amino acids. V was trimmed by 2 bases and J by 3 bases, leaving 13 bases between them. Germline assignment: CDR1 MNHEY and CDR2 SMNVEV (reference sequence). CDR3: CASSLRGSGYTEAFF. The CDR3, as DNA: TGTGCCAGCAGTTTACGGGGAAGTGGGTACACTGAAGCTTTCTTT.

The CDR3 loop is CASSSPGQHTSFGYTF. In DNA, the CDR3 is TGTGCCAGCAGTTCCCCGGGACAGCACACAAGCTTTGGCTACACCTTC. The chain uses TRBV28 and TRBJ1-2; 7 nucleotides line up with TRBD1. The CDR3 totals 16 residues. In germline, CDR1 is MDHEN, CDR2 SYDVKM. Trimming removed 4 bases from V and 7 bases from J; junction bases left unmatched: 15.

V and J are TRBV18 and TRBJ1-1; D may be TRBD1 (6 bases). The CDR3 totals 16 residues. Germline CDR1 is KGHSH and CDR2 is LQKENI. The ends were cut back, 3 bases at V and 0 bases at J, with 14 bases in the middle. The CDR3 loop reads CASSPWAGAMNTEAFF. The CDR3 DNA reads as TGTGCCAGCTCACCGTGGGCAGGGGCGATGAACACTGAAGCTTTCTTT.

The CDR3 region is CASSLGRQAPYEQYF. The CDR3 bases are TGTGCCAGCAGCTTAGGACGGCAGGCACCCTACGAGCAGTACTTC. The V gene is TRBV7-6, the J gene TRBJ2-7; D not resolved. V lost 1 base and J lost 2, with 12 bases in between. This CDR3 has 15 residues. The germline V gene encodes CDR1 SGHVS and CDR2 FNYEAQ. The variable domain in full, completed from reference TRBV7-6 and TRBJ2-7, reads GAGVSQSPRYKVTKRGQDVALRCDPISGHVSLYWYRQALGQGPEFLTYFNYEAQQDKSGLPNDRFSAERPEGSISTLTIQRTEQRDSAMYRCASSLGRQAPYEQYFGPGTRLTVT.

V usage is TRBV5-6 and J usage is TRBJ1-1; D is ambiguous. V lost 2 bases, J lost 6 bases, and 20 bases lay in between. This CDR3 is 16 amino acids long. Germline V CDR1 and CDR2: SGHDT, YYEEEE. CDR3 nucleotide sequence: TGTGCCAGCAGCTTTCTTTTCGCGGCCCTAAATCCTGAAGCTTTCTTT. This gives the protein CASSFLFAALNPEAFF. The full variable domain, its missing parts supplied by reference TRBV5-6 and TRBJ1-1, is DAGVTQSPTHLIKTRGQQVTLRCSPKSGHDTVSWYQQALGQGPQFIFQYYEEEERQRGNFPDRFSGHQFPNYSSELNVNALLLGDSALYLCASSFLFAALNPEAFFGQGTRLTVV.

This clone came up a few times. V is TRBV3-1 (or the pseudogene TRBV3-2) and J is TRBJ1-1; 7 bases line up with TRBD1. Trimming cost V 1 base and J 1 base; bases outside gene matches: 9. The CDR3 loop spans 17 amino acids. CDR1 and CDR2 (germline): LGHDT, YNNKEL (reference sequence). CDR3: CASSQGGMGQTNTEAFF. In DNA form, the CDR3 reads TGTGCCAGCAGCCAAGGGGGAATGGGACAGACGAACACTGAAGCTTTCTTT.

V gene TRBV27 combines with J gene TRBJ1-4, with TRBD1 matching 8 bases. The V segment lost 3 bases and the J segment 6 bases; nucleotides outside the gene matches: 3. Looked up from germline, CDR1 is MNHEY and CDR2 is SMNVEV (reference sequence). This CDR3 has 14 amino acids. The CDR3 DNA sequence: TGTGCCAGCAGTTTCAGGGGGCAAGATGAAAAACTGTTTTTT. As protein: CASSFRGQDEKLFF.

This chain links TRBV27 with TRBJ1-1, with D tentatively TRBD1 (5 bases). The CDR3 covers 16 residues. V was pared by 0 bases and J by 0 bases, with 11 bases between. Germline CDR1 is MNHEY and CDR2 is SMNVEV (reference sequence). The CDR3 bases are TGTGCCAGCAGTTTATCGGCAGGGACTATGAACACTGAAGCTTTCTTT. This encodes CASSLSAGTMNTEAFF.

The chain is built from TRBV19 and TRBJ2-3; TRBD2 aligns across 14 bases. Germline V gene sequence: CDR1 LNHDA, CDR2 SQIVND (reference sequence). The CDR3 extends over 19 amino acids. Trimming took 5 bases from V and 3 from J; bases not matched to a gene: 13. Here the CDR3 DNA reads TGTGCCAGTAGTCAACGGACTGGGAGGACTAGCGGGAGGACAGATACGCAGTATTTT. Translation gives CASSQRTGRTSGRTDTQYF.

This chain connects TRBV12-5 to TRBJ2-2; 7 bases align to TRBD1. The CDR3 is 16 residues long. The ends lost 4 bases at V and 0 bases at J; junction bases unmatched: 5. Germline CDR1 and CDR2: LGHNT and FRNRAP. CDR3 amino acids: CASGSRQGSNTGELFF. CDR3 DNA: TGTGCTAGTGGTTCCCGACAGGGATCGAACACCGGGGAGCTGTTTTTT.

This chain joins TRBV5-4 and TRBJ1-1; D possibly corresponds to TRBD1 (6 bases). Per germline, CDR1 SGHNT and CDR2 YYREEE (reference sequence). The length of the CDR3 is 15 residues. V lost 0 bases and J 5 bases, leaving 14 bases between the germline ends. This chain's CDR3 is CASSLAGQGRTEAFF. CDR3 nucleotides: TGTGCCAGCAGCTTGGCCGGGCAGGGGAGAACTGAAGCTTTCTTT.

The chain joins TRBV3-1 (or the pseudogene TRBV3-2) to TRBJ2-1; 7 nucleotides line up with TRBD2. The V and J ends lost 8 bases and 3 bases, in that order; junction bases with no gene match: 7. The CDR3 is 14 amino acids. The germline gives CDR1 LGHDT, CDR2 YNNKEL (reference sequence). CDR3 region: CASRGDSGYNEQFF. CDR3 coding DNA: TGTGCCAGCCGGGGGGATAGCGGCTACAATGAGCAGTTCTTC.

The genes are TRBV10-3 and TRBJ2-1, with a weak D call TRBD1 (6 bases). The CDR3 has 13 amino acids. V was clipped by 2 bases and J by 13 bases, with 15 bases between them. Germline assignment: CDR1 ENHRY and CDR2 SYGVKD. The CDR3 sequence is CAISETSGQFQFF. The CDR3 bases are TGTGCCATCAGTGAGACCTCAGGACAGTTTCAGTTCTTC.

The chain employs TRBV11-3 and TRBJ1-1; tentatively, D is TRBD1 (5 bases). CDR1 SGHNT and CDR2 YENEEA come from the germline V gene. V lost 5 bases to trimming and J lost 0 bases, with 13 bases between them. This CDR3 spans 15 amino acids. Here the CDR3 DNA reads TGTGCCAGCAGCCGATCCGGCAGGGTGAACACTGAAGCTTTCTTT. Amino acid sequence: CASSRSGRVNTEAFF.